These 3 T cell receptor beta chains originate from one sample sequenced in a study of vaccination effects on CD4 cells after COVID-19. Their specific antigens are unknown. A roughly 10-day culture period preceded the isolation of CD4+ T cells. Convalescent patients had PCR-confirmed SARS-CoV-2 infection between March and December 2020. The vaccine given was either BNT162b2 or mRNA-1273, in two doses. Sequencing used immunoSEQ multiplex PCR; TCRdb keeps in-frame clones, though not all of them. Here the sample spans some 31,000 clones, around 75% being singletons. Sequences were derived from CD4+ T cells from PBMCs cultured without peptide, sampled after COVID-19 vaccination. These receptors were obtained from a human donor who had a prior SARS-CoV-2 infection.

The gene calls are TRBV10-2 and TRBJ2-5; D is unresolved. The germline V and J ends were trimmed by 8 bases and 5 bases, with 15 bases remaining between them. The CDR3 runs to 13 residues. Germline CDR1 and CDR2: WSHSY and SAAADI. DNA of the CDR3: TGCGCCAGCGGTCTTAGTACCTGGGAGACCCAGTACTTC. This codes for CASGLSTWETQYF.

This rearrangement joins TRBV27 to TRBJ1-6, with D unresolved. The germline V gene has CDR1 MNHEY and CDR2 SMNVEV (reference sequence). Deletions cut 3 bases from V and 6 bases from J, with 3 bases between. This CDR3 is 12 amino acids long. The DNA for the CDR3 is TGTGCCAGCAGTTTGGTTAATTCACCCCTCCACTTT. This codes for CASSLVNSPLHF.

V and J are TRBV15 and TRBJ1-3; 7 bases agree with TRBD1. V gave up 1 base and J gave up 2 bases; unmatched junction bases: 5. The V gene's germline CDR1 is LNHNV and CDR2 YYDKDF (reference sequence). The CDR3 extends over 16 amino acids. CDR3 sequence reads: CATSRGTGEAGNTIYF. CDR3 in DNA: TGTGCCACCAGCAGAGGAACAGGGGAAGCTGGAAACACCATATATTTT.